Listed below are T cell receptor beta chains from one sample, sequenced in a study of T-cell reconstitution after alpha-beta-depleted transplantation in children. MiXCR was run by TCRdb on the PCR reads, yielding one entry per CDR3 protein. In the table there are some 200,000 distinct CDR3 sequences, 13% to 15% of which are singletons. This specimen consisted of PBMCs from the stem cell graft donor, obtained from the stem cell graft. These receptors all stem from a human donor who donated a stem cell graft to a child with acute lymphoblastic leukemia. The CDR3 runs from the conserved cysteine through the conserved F or W. The D gene is left open where the match is weak. Not every row has a clone size; where given, it reads once, few, many or a size class.

D gene	V gene	clone size	J gene	CDR3 protein	CDR3 DNA
.	TRBV11-2	many	TRBJ2-5	CASGTSSPGTQYF	TGTGCCAGCGGGACTTCTTCCCCAGGGACCCAGTACTTC
TRBD2	TRBV10-3	many	TRBJ2-3	CAISESIGIAGGPDTQYF	TGTGCCATCAGTGAGTCAATCGGGATAGCGGGAGGGCCAGATACGCAGTATTTT
.	TRBV30	few	TRBJ1-2	CAWTMTGPGGYTF	TGTGCCTGGACTATGACGGGGCCGGGGGGCTACACCTTC
TRBD2	TRBV20-1	many	TRBJ2-1	CSAQSGVNNEQFF	TGCAGTGCTCAAAGCGGGGTGAACAATGAGCAGTTCTTC
TRBD2	TRBV5-4	.	TRBJ2-1	CASSSRTSGRHNEQFF	TGTGCCAGCAGCTCAAGGACTAGCGGGAGGCACAATGAGCAGTTCTTC
TRBD2	TRBV5-1	many	TRBJ2-1	CASSWTSSTNEQFF	TGCGCCAGCAGCTGGACTAGTTCGACCAATGAGCAGTTCTTC
TRBD2	TRBV4-2	.	TRBJ2-3	CASSQGLATDTQYF	TGTGCCAGCAGCCAGGGACTAGCCACAGATACGCAGTATTTT
.	TRBV5-1	few	TRBJ2-5	CASSFFLEGQETQYF	TGCGCCAGCAGCTTTTTCCTAGAGGGCCAAGAGACCCAGTACTTC
TRBD1	TRBV20-1	many	TRBJ2-7	CSAREGFGQGSSYEQYF	TGCAGTGCTAGAGAGGGATTCGGACAGGGGAGCTCCTACGAGCAGTACTTC
.	TRBV7-9	many	TRBJ1-4	CASSLARLEKLFF	TGTGCCAGCAGCTTAGCTCGGTTGGAAAAACTGTTTTTT
.	TRBV5-1	many	TRBJ2-7	CASSLVPQGGYEQYF	TGCGCCAGCAGCTTGGTTCCACAAGGGGGATACGAGCAGTACTTC
.	TRBV7-8	.	TRBJ1-3	CASSSGTAFSGNTIYF	TGTGCCAGCAGCTCCGGGACTGCATTCTCTGGAAACACCATATATTTT
.	TRBV20-1	many	TRBJ2-1	CSASRGVAGDYNEQFF	TGCAGTGCTAGCAGGGGTGTTGCCGGAGACTACAATGAGCAGTTCTTC
.	TRBV5-1	few	TRBJ2-1	CASSLGDRYNEQFF	TGCGCCAGCAGCTTGGGCGACAGATACAATGAGCAGTTCTTC
.	TRBV29-1	few	TRBJ2-4	CSARVRSQAKNIQYF	TGCAGCGCACGGGTTAGGTCTCAGGCCAAAAACATTCAGTACTTC
TRBD1	TRBV20-1	many	TRBJ1-5	CSAKTGERNQPQHF	TGCAGTGCGAAGACAGGGGAGCGCAATCAGCCCCAGCATTTT